This T cell receptor beta chain stems from a study of blood T cell repertoires in COVID-19. About the study: Spain, Italy and the United States supplied samples that represented acute and convalescent COVID-19.

V was clipped by 2 bases and J by 7 bases; unmatched bases: 4. The CDR3 is 14 residues long. The germline V gene encodes CDR1 MNHNY and CDR2 SVGAGI (reference sequence). Libraries were prepared by immunoSEQ multiplex PCR; TCRdb keeps only in-frame clonotypes and omits some of them. Of 250,000 to 350,000 clones listed, roughly 90% are singletons. The J gene is TRBJ2-1, the V gene TRBV6-6, with 8 positions matching TRBD2. The specimen was peripheral blood. This receptor was identified in a young man with active or convalescent COVID-19. Written as DNA, the CDR3 is TGTGCCAGCAGTTACGTTGGACTAGCAAATGAGCAGTTCTTC. Encoded protein: CASSYVGLANEQFF.